The 32 T cell receptor beta chains in this list originate from one sample, sequenced in a study of monozygotic twins with inflammatory bowel disease. TCRdb reanalyzed the 5' RACE reads, giving one entry per CDR3 protein sequence and no DNA. The sample table includes 330,000 or so distinct CDR3 sequences. Sequenced material: blood. These TCRs come from a human donor with ulcerative colitis or Crohn's disease, or a healthy co-twin of an affected twin (not recorded which).

The chain combines TRBV4-1 with TRBJ2-3; TCRdb's D call, TRBD2, is unchecked because there is no DNA. Germline CDR1 MGHRA, CDR2 YSYEKL. The CDR3 consists of 15 residues. The CDR3 loop is CASSHLTSGRYTQYF.

This rearrangement joins TRBV10-3 to TRBJ1-1; the TCRdb D gene call, TRBD1, has no DNA to confirm it. Germline V gene lookup returns CDR1 ENHRY and CDR2 SYGVKD. This CDR3 contains 13 residues. This CDR3 is CAIRDRDKSEAFF.

This chain joins TRBV28 and TRBJ2-1; the D call from TCRdb, TRBD1, cannot be confirmed without DNA. This CDR3 comprises 15 residues. Germline V gene sequence: CDR1 MDHEN, CDR2 SYDVKM. CDR3 amino acids: CASSVTGGVDNEQFF.

The chain joins TRBV9 to TRBJ2-2; TCRdb returns TRBD1, unconfirmable since there is no DNA. This CDR3 is built from 16 residues. Germline-derived CDR1 and CDR2 are SGDLS and YYNGEE. CDR3 sequence: CASSPEGRGDTGELFF.

The CDR3 is CSARETFYEQYF. This chain links TRBV20-1 with TRBJ2-7; the TCRdb D gene call, TRBD1, has no DNA to confirm it. Germline CDR1 reads DFQATT; CDR2 reads SNEGSKA (reference sequence). This CDR3 comprises 12 residues.

The rearrangement uses TRBV5-1 and TRBJ2-1; TCRdb's D call of TRBD2 is untestable without DNA. CDR1 is SGHRS and CDR2 is YFSETQ in the germline V gene. The CDR3 is 15 residues long. CDR3 residues: CASSFDTRAMGEQFF.

V is TRBV6-1 and J is TRBJ1-2; TCRdb gives TRBD1 as the D gene, but with no DNA this cannot be confirmed. This CDR3 spans 15 amino acids. Germline assignment: CDR1 MNHNS and CDR2 SASEGT. CDR3 sequence: CASRIDRGSFYGYTF.

The rearrangement joins TRBV7-2 to TRBJ2-2; TCRdb proposes TRBD1, but this gene call is untestable without DNA. CDR1 is SGHTA, CDR2 FQGNSA, per germline. CDR3 length: 16 amino acids. The CDR3 loop is CASSRGQGTNTGELFF.

The chain combines TRBV4-2 with TRBJ2-5. The germline CDR1 and CDR2 sequences are LGHNA and YNFKEQ. CDR3 length equals 14 residues. Here the CDR3 reads CASSRLDGQETQYF.

The chain links TRBV20-1 to TRBJ1-3; TCRdb returns TRBD1, unconfirmable since there is no DNA. The V gene's germline CDR1 is DFQATT and CDR2 SNEGSKA (reference sequence). The CDR3 covers 14 residues. The CDR3 here is CSAGRDRGGNTIYF.

V and J are TRBV5-5 and TRBJ1-6. The germline V gene has CDR1 SGHKS and CDR2 YYEKEE (reference sequence). This CDR3 is built from 15 residues. CDR3: CASSLARALNSPLHF.

The chain employs TRBV20-1 and TRBJ2-3; TCRdb calls TRBD2, which cannot be checked without DNA. CDR3 size: 16 residues. Germline V gene lookup returns CDR1 DFQATT and CDR2 SNEGSKA (reference sequence). The CDR3 sequence is CSARDWTSGDTDTQYF.

V usage is TRBV7-2 and J usage is TRBJ2-1; with no DNA, the TCRdb D assignment of TRBD2 cannot be verified. CDR1 and CDR2 (germline): SGHTA, FQGNSA. The CDR3 is made up of 12 amino acids. This chain's CDR3 is CASSFRANKQFF.

The rearrangement joins TRBV7-2 to TRBJ2-2. This CDR3 has 16 residues. Per germline, CDR1 SGHTA and CDR2 FQGNSA. CDR3 in amino acids: CASSGRKPDNTGELFF.

The gene calls are TRBV20-1 and TRBJ2-5; TCRdb lists TRBD2, though no DNA is available to test this call. CDR1 and CDR2 (germline): DFQATT, SNEGSKA (reference sequence). This CDR3 is 14 amino acids long. CDR3 region: CSASATSGRETQYF.

CDR3: CASRDPYATNAKLFF. The genes are TRBV12-3 or TRBV12-4 and TRBJ1-4. This CDR3 contains 15 residues.

The V call is TRBV12-3 or TRBV12-4, the J call TRBJ1-1; TCRdb's D gene call, TRBD1, goes unchecked for lack of DNA. The CDR3 runs 13 residues. This chain's CDR3 is CASREQQNTEAFF.

This chain uses TRBV20-1 with TRBJ2-1; TCRdb's D call of TRBD2 is untestable without DNA. This CDR3 spans 16 amino acids. CDR1 and CDR2 (germline): DFQATT, SNEGSKA (reference sequence). CDR3: CSALMGSGSSYNEQFF.

The chain couples TRBV9 to TRBJ2-1; TCRdb indicates TRBD1, and absent DNA this call remains unverified. The germline V gene encodes CDR1 SGDLS and CDR2 YYNGEE. This CDR3 spans 13 amino acids. CDR3 sequence: CASSVGGINEQFF.

The chain recombines TRBV20-1 with TRBJ2-7; TCRdb returns TRBD2, unconfirmable since there is no DNA. The germline V gene has CDR1 DFQATT and CDR2 SNEGSKA (reference sequence). This CDR3 is 13 amino acids long. The CDR3 loop reads CSAGLAGRYEQYF.

The chain employs TRBV20-1 and TRBJ2-3. Germline V gene sequence: CDR1 DFQATT, CDR2 SNEGSKA (reference sequence). The CDR3 has 14 residues. CDR3 residues: CSAHLRLPTDTQYF.

The V call is TRBV7-2, the J call TRBJ1-2; checking the TCRdb D call of TRBD1 is not possible without DNA. CDR3 size: 13 residues. CDR1 SGHTA and CDR2 FQGNSA come from the germline V gene. CDR3 loop: CASSLQRGHGYTF.

The rearrangement joins TRBV6-1 to TRBJ2-5; there is no DNA to check the TCRdb D call of TRBD1. This CDR3 region has 15 residues. CDR1 and CDR2 from the germline V gene are MNHNS and SASEGT. The CDR3 spells CASRRVSPWGETQYF.

The rearrangement links TRBV5-1 to TRBJ2-7; the TRBD2 assignment by TCRdb is unverifiable without DNA. The CDR3 runs to 15 residues. CDR1 and CDR2 from the germline V gene are SGHRS and YFSETQ. This chain's CDR3 is CASSPERGSSYEQYF.

J is TRBJ2-5 and V is TRBV29-1; lacking DNA, the TRBD2 call made by TCRdb goes unchecked. This CDR3 is built from 14 residues. Germline CDR1 and CDR2: SQVTM and ANQGSEA. This chain's CDR3 is CSVVIAGGGETQYF.

The chain combines TRBV5-1 with TRBJ2-6; the TCRdb call, TRBD1, lacks DNA for checking. Germline-derived CDR1 and CDR2 are SGHRS and YFSETQ. This CDR3 comprises 19 residues. The CDR3 sequence is CASSPISGTGVSGANVLTF.

The chain combines TRBV15 with TRBJ2-1; lacking DNA, the TRBD1 call made by TCRdb goes unchecked. The CDR3 totals 15 residues. Germline lookup yields CDR1 LNHNV and CDR2 YYDKDF (reference sequence). The CDR3 protein is CATSREGQTYNEQFF.

The chain carries TRBV5-4 and TRBJ1-1; the TCRdb D gene call, TRBD1, has no DNA to confirm it. The CDR3 is 15 amino acids. Germline CDR1 reads SGHNT; CDR2 reads YYREEE (reference sequence). CDR3 amino acids: CASSLGQGRNTEAFF.

The chain recombines TRBV5-1 with TRBJ2-7. Germline V gene data show CDR1 as SGHRS and CDR2 as YFSETQ. This CDR3 comprises 15 residues. CDR3 residues: CASSLNRVSPYEQYF.

The chain couples TRBV5-1 to TRBJ2-7; TCRdb gives TRBD2 as the D gene, but with no DNA this cannot be confirmed. CDR1 and CDR2 (germline): SGHRS, YFSETQ. This CDR3 has 13 amino acids. The CDR3 loop is CASTLTRTSEQYF.

This rearrangement joins TRBV20-1 to TRBJ2-2; TCRdb reports TRBD1, a call that lacks DNA to check it against. CDR3 length: 14 residues. Per germline, CDR1 DFQATT and CDR2 SNEGSKA (reference sequence). The CDR3 sequence: CSAERGEVTGELFF.

The V and J genes are TRBV14 and TRBJ2-7. The CDR3 consists of 15 residues. In germline, CDR1 is SGHDN, CDR2 FVKESK. The CDR3 spells CASSQEMASYYEQYF.